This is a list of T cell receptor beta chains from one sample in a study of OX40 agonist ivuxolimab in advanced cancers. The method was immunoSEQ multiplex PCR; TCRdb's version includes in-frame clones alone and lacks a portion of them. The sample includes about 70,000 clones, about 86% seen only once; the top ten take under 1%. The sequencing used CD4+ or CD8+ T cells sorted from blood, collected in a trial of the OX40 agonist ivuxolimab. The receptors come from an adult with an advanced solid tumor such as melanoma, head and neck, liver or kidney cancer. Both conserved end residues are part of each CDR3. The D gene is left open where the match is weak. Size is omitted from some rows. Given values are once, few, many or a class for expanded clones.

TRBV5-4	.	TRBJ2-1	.	CASSWRESTEQFF	TGTGCCAGCAGCTGGCGGGAATCCACTGAGCAGTTCTTC
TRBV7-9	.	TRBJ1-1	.	CASSVGRDEAFF	TGTGCCAGCAGCGTCGGACGGGATGAAGCTTTCTTT
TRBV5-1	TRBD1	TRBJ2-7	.	CASRLLGDRGIYEQYF	TGCGCCAGCAGGCTCCTGGGGGACAGGGGGATCTACGAGCAGTACTTC
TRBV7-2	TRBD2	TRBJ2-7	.	CASSPSGTRDEQYF	TGTGCCAGCAGCCCCTCCGGGACTAGGGACGAGCAGTACTTC
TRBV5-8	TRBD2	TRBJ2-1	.	CASSSGVLREALRNEQFF	TGTGCCAGCAGCTCAGGGGTATTGCGGGAGGCCTTGAGAAATGAGCAGTTCTTC
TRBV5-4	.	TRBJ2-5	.	CASSLEGETQYF	TGTGCCAGCAGCTTGGAGGGGGAGACCCAGTACTTC
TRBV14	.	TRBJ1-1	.	CASSQNRRTEAFF	TGTGCCAGCAGCCAAAACAGGAGAACTGAAGCTTTCTTT
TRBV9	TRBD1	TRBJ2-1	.	CASSAMGQGDGQFF	TGTGCCAGCAGCGCCATGGGACAGGGGGACGGGCAGTTCTTC
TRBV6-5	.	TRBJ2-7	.	CASSSRGALSEQYF	TGTGCCAGCAGTTCCCGAGGGGCACTATCCGAGCAGTACTTC
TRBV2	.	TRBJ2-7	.	CASREGSHEQYF	TGTGCCAGCAGGGAGGGGAGCCACGAGCAGTACTTC
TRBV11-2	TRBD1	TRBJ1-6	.	CASSRTGGPPLHF	TGTGCCAGCAGCAGGACAGGGGGCCCACCCCTCCACTTT
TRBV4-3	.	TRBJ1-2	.	CASSPRAGDGYTF	TGCGCCAGCAGCCCCCGGGCGGGGGATGGCTACACCTTC
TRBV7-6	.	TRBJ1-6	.	CASSFERGNSPLHF	TGTGCCAGCAGCTTCGAGAGGGGTAATTCACCCCTCCACTTT
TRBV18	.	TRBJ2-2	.	CASSLLSRNTGELFF	TGTGCCAGCTCCCTCTTATCACGGAACACCGGGGAGCTGTTTTTT
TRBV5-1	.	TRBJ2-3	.	CASSSFSALTDTQYF	TGCGCCAGCAGCTCCTTTAGCGCCCTCACAGATACGCAGTATTTT
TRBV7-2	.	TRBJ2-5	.	CASSPRGSETQYF	TGTGCCAGCAGCCCGAGGGGAAGCGAGACCCAGTACTTC
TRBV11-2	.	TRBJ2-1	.	CASSSGPSVEQFF	TGTGCCAGCAGCTCGGGGCCGTCGGTTGAGCAGTTCTTC
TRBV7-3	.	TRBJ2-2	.	CASSPLAQSRNTGELFF	TGTGCCAGCAGCCCTCTAGCTCAGTCTAGGAACACCGGGGAGCTGTTTTTT
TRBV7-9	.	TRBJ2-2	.	CASSLGSQFNRDTGELFF	TGTGCCAGCAGCTTAGGGTCCCAATTCAACAGGGACACCGGGGAGCTGTTTTTT
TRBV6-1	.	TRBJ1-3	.	CASRGTWSSGNTIYF	TGTGCCAGCAGGGGGACATGGAGCTCTGGAAACACCATATATTTT
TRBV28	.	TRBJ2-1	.	CASRLGYDEQFF	TGTGCCAGCAGATTAGGGTACGATGAGCAGTTCTTC
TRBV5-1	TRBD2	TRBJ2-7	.	CASSLAGGREQYF	TGCGCCAGCAGCTTGGCGGGGGGACGCGAGCAGTACTTC
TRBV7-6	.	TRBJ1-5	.	CASSVIKHSNQPQHF	TGTGCCAGCAGCGTGATTAAACACAGCAATCAGCCCCAGCATTTT
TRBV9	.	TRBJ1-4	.	CASSVDGVTNEKLFF	TGTGCCAGCAGCGTAGATGGGGTAACTAATGAAAAACTGTTTTTT
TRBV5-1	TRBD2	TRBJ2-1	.	CASSFSGGSSYNEQFF	TGCGCCAGCAGCTTTAGCGGCGGGAGCTCCTACAATGAGCAGTTCTTC
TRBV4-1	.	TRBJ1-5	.	CASSPRGGGGSNQPQHF	TGCGCCAGCAGCCCCCGCGGGGGGGGCGGGAGCAATCAGCCCCAGCATTTT
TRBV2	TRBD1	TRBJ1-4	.	CASSPRQGSEKLFF	TGTGCCAGCAGTCCAAGACAGGGGAGTGAAAAACTGTTTTTT
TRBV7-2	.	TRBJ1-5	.	CASSLTSRDRQPQHF	TGTGCCAGCAGCTTAACGAGCAGGGATCGCCAGCCCCAGCATTTT
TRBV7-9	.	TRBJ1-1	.	CASSLAGGRGGYTEAFF	TGTGCCAGCAGCTTAGCGGGAGGTAGGGGGGGGTACACTGAAGCTTTCTTT
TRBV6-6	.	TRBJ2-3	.	CASRQDRGGTLYTQYF	TGTGCCAGCAGGCAAGACAGAGGAGGGACCTTGTACACGCAGTATTTT
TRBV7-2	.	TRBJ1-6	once	CASSEGFREAPRNF	TGTGCCAGCAGCGAGGGCTTCAGGGAGGCCCCTCGTAACTTT
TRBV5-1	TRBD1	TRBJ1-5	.	CASSLTPGTGARPQHF	TGCGCCAGCAGCCTAACCCCCGGGACAGGGGCACGGCCCCAGCATTTT
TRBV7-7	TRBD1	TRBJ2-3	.	CASSPDRGPDTQYF	TGTGCTAGCAGCCCGGACAGGGGTCCAGATACGCAGTATTTT